This T cell receptor beta chain was retrieved from a study of OX40 agonist ivuxolimab in advanced cancers. Turning to the study itself: There were three patients with partial responses, one having hepatocellular carcinoma and two cutaneous melanoma.

General study findings and limits: By week 6 at 0.1 to 3.0 mg/kg, blood CD4+ and CD8+ T cells had expanded clonally.

This CDR3 comprises 16 residues. CDR1 is PRHDT, CDR2 FYEKMQ, per germline (reference sequence). The V and J ends lost 5 bases and 7 bases, in that order; junction bases with no gene match: 14. Repertoires were generated with immunoSEQ multiplex PCR, while TCRdb's copy carries only in-frame clones and drops some. The sample carries 70,000 to 90,000 clones, more than 65% recorded once. Regarding this clone: The antigen remains unidentified.

Autoimmune disease history or systemic immunosuppression excluded patients. The specimen was CD4+ or CD8+ T cells sorted from blood, collected in a trial of the OX40 agonist ivuxolimab. The receptor was derived from an adult with an advanced solid tumor such as melanoma, head and neck, liver or kidney cancer. The rearrangement links TRBV13 to TRBJ2-1; 7 bases map to TRBD2. CDR3 nucleotide sequence: TGTGCCAGCAGCCAAGGATCCCGGGGGGTGTCGAATGAGCAGTTCTTC. Translating it yields CASSQGSRGVSNEQFF.